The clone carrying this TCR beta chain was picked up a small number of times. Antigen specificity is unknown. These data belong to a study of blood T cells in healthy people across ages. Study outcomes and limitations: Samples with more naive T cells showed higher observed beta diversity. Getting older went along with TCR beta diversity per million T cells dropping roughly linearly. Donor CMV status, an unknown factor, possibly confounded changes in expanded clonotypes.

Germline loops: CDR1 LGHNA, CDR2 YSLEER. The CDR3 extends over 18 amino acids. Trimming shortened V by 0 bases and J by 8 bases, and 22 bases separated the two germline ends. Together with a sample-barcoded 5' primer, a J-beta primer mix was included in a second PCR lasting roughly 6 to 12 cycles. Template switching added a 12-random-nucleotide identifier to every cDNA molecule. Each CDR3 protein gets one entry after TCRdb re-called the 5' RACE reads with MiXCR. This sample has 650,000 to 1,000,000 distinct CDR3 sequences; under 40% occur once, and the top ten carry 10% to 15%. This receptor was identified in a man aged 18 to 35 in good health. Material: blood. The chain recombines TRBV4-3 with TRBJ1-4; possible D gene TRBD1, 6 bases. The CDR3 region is CASSQDSSSGTYYEKLFF. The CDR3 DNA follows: TGCGCCAGCAGCCAAGATTCCTCCTCCGGGACATACTACGAAAAACTGTTTTTT.